Included here is one TCR beta chain sequence, with context. Its matching antigen is unknown. The entry originates in a study of T cell responses to AZD1222 COVID-19 vaccine. Study-wide points: Donor demographics were predominantly white British with a female majority; clonal diversity may be underestimated. The study found Spike-specific TCR breadth and depth rose after two AZD1222 doses. Repertoires were obtained solely post-peak T cell response. Targeting of unmutated variant regions was reportedly seen in nearly half of spike-specific TCRs.

The ends lost 5 bases at V and 4 bases at J; junction bases unmatched: 3. Germline CDR1 reads KGHSH; CDR2 reads LQKENI. This CDR3 has 14 amino acids. Profiling relied on immunoSEQ multiplex PCR, and the TCRdb table lists in-frame clones only, not all of them. Altogether fewer than 90,000 clones are present, roughly 90% being singletons, with the ten largest covering 6.9%. This chain connects TRBV18 to TRBJ1-5, with 9 bases that match TRBD1. The clonotype originates from an adult who received the AZD1222 COVID-19 vaccine. Sequencing used peripheral blood, obtained 28 days after the second AZD1222 dose. CDR3 sequence reads: CASSGGTGNQPQHF. The CDR3 DNA reads as TGTGCCAGCTCAGGTGGGACAGGGAATCAGCCCCAGCATTTT.